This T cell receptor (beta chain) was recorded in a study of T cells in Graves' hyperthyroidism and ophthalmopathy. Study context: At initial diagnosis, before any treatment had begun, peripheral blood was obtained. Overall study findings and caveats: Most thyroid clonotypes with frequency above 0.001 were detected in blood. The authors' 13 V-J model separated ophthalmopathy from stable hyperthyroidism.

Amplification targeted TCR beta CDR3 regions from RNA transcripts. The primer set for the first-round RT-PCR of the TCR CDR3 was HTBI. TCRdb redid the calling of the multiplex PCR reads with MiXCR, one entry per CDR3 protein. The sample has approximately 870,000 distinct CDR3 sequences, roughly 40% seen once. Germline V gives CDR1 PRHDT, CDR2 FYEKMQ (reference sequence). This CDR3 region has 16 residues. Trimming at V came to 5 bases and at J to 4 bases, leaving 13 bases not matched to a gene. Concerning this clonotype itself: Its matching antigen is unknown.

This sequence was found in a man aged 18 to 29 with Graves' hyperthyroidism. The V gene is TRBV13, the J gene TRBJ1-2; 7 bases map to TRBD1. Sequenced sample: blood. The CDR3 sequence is CASSPPPGTVLYGYTF. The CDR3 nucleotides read TGTGCCAGCAGCCCCCCCCCCGGGACAGTGCTCTATGGCTACACCTTC.